A selection of T cell receptor beta chains follows, all from one sample in a study of blood T cell repertoires in COVID-19. Repertoires were generated with immunoSEQ multiplex PCR, while TCRdb's copy carries only in-frame clones and drops some. The data hold more than 40,000 clones, with 80% to 90% observed a single time. Sequencing was done on a sample of peripheral blood. These receptors all stem from a woman of 80 years or more with acute or convalescent COVID-19. The CDR3 runs from the conserved cysteine through the conserved F or W. Each record gives: D gene, V gene, clone size, J gene, CDR3 DNA, CDR3 protein. D genes are given only for firm matches. Size values are once, few and many counts, or a class for expanded clones, and some rows have none.

.	TRBV7-2	.	TRBJ1-2	TGTGCCAGCAGCTTAATGCAGGGGCGGAACTATGGCTACACCTTC	CASSLMQGRNYGYTF
TRBD1	TRBV19	.	TRBJ1-1	TGTGCCAGTAGACCGACAGGGCCAATGAACACTGAAGCTTTCTTT	CASRPTGPMNTEAFF
TRBD2	TRBV30	.	TRBJ2-7	TGTGCCTGGATATTAGCGGGGGCCCAGGGGGAGCAGTACTTC	CAWILAGAQGEQYF
.	TRBV27	.	TRBJ1-5	TGTGCCAGCAGTTGGTCAGGGTCCAATCAGCCCCAGCATTTT	CASSWSGSNQPQHF
.	TRBV4-1	.	TRBJ1-6	TGCGCCAGCAGCCCAATAGATCCGAATTCACCCCTCCACTTT	CASSPIDPNSPLHF
.	TRBV6-5	.	TRBJ1-1	TGTGCCAGCTGGACAGTCGTCGAGGGTACTGAAGCTTTCTTT	CASWTVVEGTEAFF
.	TRBV2	once	TRBJ1-2	TGTGCCAGCAGTGGACTGGGGGGGAATGGCTACACCTTC	CASSGLGGNGYTF
TRBD2	TRBV28	.	TRBJ2-1	TGTGCCAGCGGGTTAGCGGGGGCCTTCAGCTCCTACAATGAGCAGTTCTTC	CASGLAGAFSSYNEQFF
.	TRBV4-2	few	TRBJ2-5	TGTGCCAGCAGCCAAGATGGACAGCGGAGCCAAGAGACCCAGTACTTC	CASSQDGQRSQETQYF
.	TRBV18	.	TRBJ1-5	TGTGCCAGCTCACCACGGGGGGAACAGCCCCAGCATTTT	CASSPRGEQPQHF
TRBD2	TRBV6-5	.	TRBJ2-1	TGTGCCAGCAGCCTGACTAGCGGGGGCTATGAGCAGTTCTTC	CASSLTSGGYEQFF
.	TRBV5-4	once	TRBJ1-6	TGTGCCAGCAGCCCGGGCGGGGCGAGGGATAATTCACCCCTCCACTTT	CASSPGGARDNSPLHF
TRBD1	TRBV5-4	.	TRBJ1-2	TGTGCCAGCAGCCCCGCTGGACAGGGGACGAACTATGGCTACACCTTC	CASSPAGQGTNYGYTF
TRBD1	TRBV15	.	TRBJ1-5	TGTGCCACCAGCATACAGGGGCTTCATCAGCCCCAGCATTTT	CATSIQGLHQPQHF
.	TRBV7-8	.	TRBJ1-2	TGTGCCAGCAGGGGAGGGACGCACGATGGCTACACCTTC	CASRGGTHDGYTF
.	TRBV19	once	TRBJ1-2	TGTGCCAGTACCCCTGGAGGGGTTCATGGCTACACCTTC	CASTPGGVHGYTF
TRBD2	TRBV2	.	TRBJ2-7	TGTGCCAGCAGGGCAGGGACTAGCGGGGGGTTCGAGCAGTACTTC	CASRAGTSGGFEQYF